This record covers a single T cell receptor (beta chain). Its binding antigen is unknown. No much larger clone is present one base from it, and per-base qualities are unavailable. This record belongs to a study of cytomegalovirus exposure and HLA in healthy donors (dated by TCRdb to 2017 to 2019). Study-level background: In an earlier analysis of some 610 of the donors, 276 Gb of sequence data and just under 120 million unique TCR beta sequences from 180 million or so T cells were reported. The study profiled the T cell repertoires of 500 to 800 subjects by immunosequencing and related them to cytomegalovirus serostatus. The aim of the study was to test whether cataloging public T cell receptors could identify signatures of past pathogen exposure. Among the approximately 400 genotyped donors, approximately 76% belonged to the genetic ancestry cluster associated with self-reported Caucasian donors. The number of donors typed differed by locus, with 629-630 for A, B, C, DRB1 and DQB1, roughly 520 for DQA1, 600 to 610 for DPA1, and some 470 for DPB1. In an earlier analysis of roughly 600 of the donors, high-throughput TCR beta sequencing was used to judge whether each TCR beta V gene segment behaved as functional or pseudogenic. Besides the first cohort of around 670 subjects, a separate validation cohort made up of over 100 different subjects was used. Donor age, sex, ethnicity and CMV serostatus were compiled alongside the repertoire data. Roughly 5 DR-DQ haplotypes were handled as single units for association and clustering because linkage in the cohort was strong. Among under 450 genotyped donors of the cohort, an average of roughly 240,000 unique TCR beta nucleotide sequences were sequenced per donor, about a sixth of them non-productive. The study combined high-throughput TCR immunosequencing, statistical association of individual TCRs with disease status, and machine learning to predict cytomegalovirus infection status. An early release that covered 640 HLA-typed donors contained approximately 300 gigabases of sequencing data and approximately 85 million unique TCR sequences. A later genetic analysis used genome-wide SNP genotypes for about three fifths of the roughly 700 donors, treating that subset as a discovery cohort. To study patterns of TCR occurrence, a later analysis re-analyzed previously published TCR beta repertoires from 600 to 750 donors and added high-resolution HLA genotyping. All discovery cohort repertoires had been generated using a single sequencing platform. Rather than drawing on any new phenotypic data, the later analysis identified candidate immune exposures from TCR beta sequences and the way those sequences occurred across donors. Class I and class II HLA loci were covered by the typing at four-digit resolution. What the research found in general, with its limitations: The presence/absence analyses assumed that sequencing depth was roughly uniform across donors, and that assumption may not be true. Most TCR sequences were observed very rarely across donors, whereas some public TCRs were present in many individuals. A later analysis found that HLA-associated TCR beta chains were more clonally expanded and had lower generation probabilities than equally common non-associated chains. It was suggested by the authors that the approach could potentially be generalized to other disease states and immunological phenotypes. HLA typing was unavailable for some donors at each locus, so association tests used only the typed subset. Immune exposure information for the cohort was limited to CMV serostatus. When HLA alleles, especially DR and DQ, strongly co-occurred, attributing TCR associations to individual alleles was difficult. In a later analysis, the rate of TCR association differed among HLA loci, with DRB1 alleles having the most associated TCRs and HLA-C alleles having the fewest. A further reported finding was that TCR beta sequences accurately predicted the HLA-A and HLA-B alleles for most subjects in the first cohort. In vitro tests confirmed that three of the cytomegalovirus-associated TCR beta chains recognize cytomegalovirus antigens. Linkage disequilibrium might explain the correlated functional status among segregating V segments, but an unknown experimental factor could not be ruled out. In an earlier analysis of about 550 of the donors, most TCR beta V segments were observed in productive rearrangements about 87% or about 30% of the time, broadly matching IMGT annotations. A later analysis associated 16,951 TCR beta sequences with specific HLA alleles at a false discovery rate of 0.05. According to a later analysis, parvovirus B19, influenza, CMV and Epstein-Barr virus appeared linked to several top co-occurrence clusters. The cohort was sequenced for TCR beta chains only, and without alpha or paired-chain data the features that could be detected were limited. The study listed 150 to 200 TCR beta chains as associated with cytomegalovirus. The 87-base-pair reads could not distinguish some IMGT-functional V segments, including TRBV6-2 and TRBV6-3, so those segments were excluded. The classifier was reported to diagnose cytomegalovirus status with high specificity and sensitivity in both the original and validation cohorts. A cluster of highly shared sequence variants was judged likely to be a technical artifact of the sequencing pipeline. Because counts were too low, 15 to 20 rarely observed V segments, including chromosome 9 orphons, were excluded from the earlier analysis of 500 to 700 of the donors. According to a later analysis, most CMV-associated TCR beta chains appeared to be HLA-restricted, and the HLA associations seemed to be driven largely by CMV exposure. An association between a missense DCLRE1C variant and V-gene and J-gene trimming of TCR beta chains was found in a later genetic analysis and replicated in an independent cohort. In a later genetic analysis, fewer N-insertions in productive TCRs were reported among donors in an Asian-associated ancestry cluster than the 666-donor mean.

CDR1 is given as GTSNPN and CDR2 as SVGIG, both from the germline V gene (reference sequence). The junction carries 16 bases between V and J, which are trimmed by 3 bases and 7 bases respectively. The CDR3 starts with the cysteine, ends with the phenylalanine, and has 14 residues. The kept DNA is CDR3 alone, 42 bases in frame from the first base. The cohort consisted of some 730 healthy bone marrow donors. At the time of sampling, every cohort member was nominally healthy, though immune exposures that went unrecorded were likely present. The donor tested CMV seropositive and was one of the 289 seropositive cohort members. Each donor provided a peripheral blood sample, and peripheral blood mononuclear cells were used for TCR beta sequencing. Genomic DNA was extracted from the blood cell samples with the Qiagen DNeasy Blood Extraction Kit. The library was generated by the immunoSEQ multiplex PCR assay. A mixture of 60 forward primers for TCR Vbeta segments and 13 reverse primers for TCR Jbeta segments was used in the multiplex PCR. Amplification of the CDR3 region of rearranged TCR beta genes was performed with a multiplex PCR assay on genomic DNA. On the Illumina HiSeq System, the amplified TCR beta libraries were sequenced as 87-base-pair reads. In the authors' own workflow: A later analysis counted tens of millions of unique TCR beta chains across the 690 or so repertoires, and roughly 11 million of these chains were shared by at least two donors. To remove PCR and sequencing errors, raw reads were error-corrected and collapsed into unique sequences using a nearest-neighbor algorithm that merged closely related sequences. Alignment of CDR3 sequences to IMGT reference sequences was used to assign V, D and J gene segments. Each retained sequence needed at least a six-nucleotide match to both a V gene segment and a J gene segment. Rearrangements were called productive when the CDR3 lacked stop codons and stayed in frame with V and J; all others were non-productive. Following IMGT convention, CDR3 was defined as the stretch from the second conserved V-encoded cysteine up to the conserved J-encoded phenylalanine. The earlier analysis of about 530 of the donors excluded any sequence lacking an unambiguous match to a single V gene segment. In an earlier analysis of 587 of the donors, a V segment was called functional when productive rearrangements were above 56.7%, and segregating when the standard deviation between donors exceeded 5%. A statistical classification framework was built to diagnose cytomegalovirus status from the catalog of TCR beta chain sequences. A later analysis assigned V and J genes by comparing TCR nucleotide sequences with IMGT/GENE-DB human TR gene sequences. The TCRdist pipeline was used in a later analysis to assign CDR3 sequences and most-parsimonious VDJ recombination scenarios. In a later analysis, every TCR beta chain was defined by the combination of its CDR3 amino acid sequence and its V-gene family, and reads without a unique V-gene family were dropped. As a way to deal with suspected cross-contamination and a sequencing artifact, a later analysis dropped 500 to 700 nucleotide sequences that were highly shared and had low generation probability. For each public chain, a later analysis derived a clonal expansion index from normalized ranks of inferred template counts within each repertoire. In a later analysis, generation probabilities were computed using a VDJ recombination model fitted to out-of-frame rearrangements, and the results were checked against IGoR. In a later analysis, hypergeometric tests were used to score TCR-TCR, TCR-HLA and TCR-CMV co-occurrence, with a repertoire-size bias correction applied to TCR pairs. To estimate false discovery rates, a later analysis permuted the HLA or CMV assignments 20 times. In a later analysis, co-occurring TCRs were grouped using DBSCAN, and TCRdist sequence similarity was added for clustering within HLA-allele-positive subsets. Repertoires with fewer than 30,000 or more than 120,000 public chains, plus five repertoires with anomalous nucleotide sharing, were excluded from co-occurrence clustering. Sourced from immuneACCESS, this table was stored by TCRdb with only in-frame sequences that have V and J called. A share of the clones is absent; for the studies checked, an unresolved V gene accounts for under half, and the remainder has no known explanation. V, J and clone size are taken as reported in that table, and D and trimming were inferred from the DNA itself. Across this sample there are 270,000 or so clones, with 80% to 90% seen only once. Clones ranked in the top ten supply less than 4% of the sample.

The sequenced material came from PBMCs. The chain is assembled from TRBV30 and TRBJ2-1; the D segment could be TRBD1, given 6 matching bases. The clonotype comes from a man aged 40-49 years in good health and CMV-seropositive. The DNA sequence is given as TGTGCCTGGAGGACAACAGGGTCAGATAATGAGCAGTTCTTC. It specifies CAWRTTGSDNEQFF.